This TCR beta chain was captured by sequencing in a study of molecular identifiers for immune sequencing clone quantification. As for the study in general: With replicates, the RNA of about 20,000 or 100,000 naive CD8 cells was split five ways and four were sequenced. General study results and limits: Clonotypes surpassing 20 RNA copies contained over 97% of effector molecules, versus under 1% in naive cells.

Investigators produced naive CD8 libraries from about 19,000 to 1,100,000 sorted cells, drawing on 10%, 30% or 50% RNA. TCRdb re-analysed the PCR reads in MiXCR, keeping a single row per CDR3 protein. Here the sample spans hundreds of thousands of distinct CDR3 sequences, roughly 21% being singletons. This clonotype was counted ten times or more. Antigen unknown. CDR1 SGHRS and CDR2 YFSETQ come from the germline V gene. Trimming removed 0 bases from V and 8 bases from J, with 14 bases in between. The CDR3 is 15 residues long. The chain joins TRBV5-1 to TRBJ1-4; D remains unclear. Sequencing input: naive CD8+ T cells from blood, with Jurkat cell RNA spiked in. As to subset: FACS-sorted CD8+CD4-CCR7+CD45RA+ naive T cells. The TCR was taken from a human donor in good health. Some libraries in this study had Jurkat cell RNA spiked in. For the CDR3, the DNA is TGCGCCAGCAGCTTGGACAATCCAGCCAAGGAAAAACTGTTTTTT. This sequence encodes CASSLDNPAKEKLFF.